The 26 T cell receptor beta chains below come from one sample, sequenced in a study of blood T cell repertoires in COVID-19. The protocol was immunoSEQ multiplex PCR, while the TCRdb copy is restricted to in-frame clones and leaves out a portion. The table records 120,000 or so clones, about four fifths of them present only once. Sample: peripheral blood. Receptors originate from a man aged 25-45 years with COVID-19, enrolled during active disease.

V and J are TRBV29-1 and TRBJ2-7, with D perhaps TRBD1 (6 bases). The CDR3 totals 13 residues. Germline V gene sequence: CDR1 SQVTM, CDR2 ANQGSEA. The V gene lost 3 bases and the J gene lost 2 bases, with 11 bases spanning the gap. The CDR3 protein is CSVEDRHTYEQYF. In DNA, the CDR3 is TGCAGCGTTGAGGACAGACACACCTACGAGCAGTACTTC.

This clone was counted a single time. The chain combines TRBV7-9 with TRBJ1-3; tentatively, D is TRBD1 (6 bases). CDR3 length: 13 residues. Trimming took off 2 bases at V and 6 bases at J, with 8 bases between the two ends. Germline-derived CDR1 and CDR2 are SEHNR and FQNEAQ (reference sequence). This CDR3 is CASSLTGSNTIYF. The CDR3 DNA reads TGTGCCAGCAGCTTAACAGGGTCAAACACCATATATTTT.

The chain's CDR3 is CASKRTSVRNEQFF. The CDR3 DNA reads TGTGCCAGTAAGAGGACTAGCGTCCGGAATGAGCAGTTCTTC. The chain couples TRBV19 to TRBJ2-1; TRBD2 agrees at 9 bases. Germline V gene data show CDR1 as LNHDA and CDR2 as SQIVND (reference sequence). The CDR3 consists of 14 residues. Trimming removed 7 bases from V and 7 bases from J; junction bases left unmatched: 8.

The chain couples TRBV30 to TRBJ2-2; 8 bases map to TRBD1. With 5 bases clipped from V and 5 bases from J, the junction kept 10 bases outside the gene matches. Looked up from germline, CDR1 is GTSNPN and CDR2 is SVGIG (reference sequence). The CDR3 extends over 15 amino acids. The CDR3 spells CAWEREDRVTGELFF. The CDR3 DNA reads TGTGCCTGGGAAAGAGAGGACAGGGTAACCGGGGAGCTGTTTTTT.

V usage is TRBV2 and J usage is TRBJ2-3; 10 bases fit TRBD2. Germline CDR1 SNHLY, CDR2 FYNNEI. With V trimmed by 6 bases and J by 1 base, 4 bases remained unmatched. The CDR3 loop spans 15 amino acids. CDR3 sequence (DNA): TGTGCCAGCAGACCTACTAGCGGGGGCACAGATACGCAGTATTTT. It specifies CASRPTSGGTDTQYF.

This chain links TRBV9 with TRBJ1-1; a weak D match, TRBD1 (6 bases). V lost 3 bases and J 8 bases, leaving 17 bases between the germline ends. The germline gives CDR1 SGDLS, CDR2 YYNGEE. The CDR3 covers 14 residues. CDR3 bases: TGTGCCAGCAGCGCGCAGGGGCAGGGCAGGGAAGCTTTCTTT. Protein product: CASSAQGQGREAFF. The full variable domain, completed using reference TRBV9 and TRBJ1-1, is DSGVTQTPKHLITATGQRVTLRCSPRSGDLSVYWYQQSLDQGLQFLIQYYNGEERAKGNILERFSAQQFPDLHSELNLSSLELGDSALYFCASSAQGQGREAFFGQGTRLTVV.

The genes are TRBV7-9 and TRBJ2-3, with D maybe TRBD1 (5 bases). The CDR3 is 15 residues long. The ends were cut back, 2 bases at V and 0 bases at J, with 9 bases in the middle. CDR1 and CDR2 from the germline V gene are SEHNR and FQNEAQ (reference sequence). The CDR3 nucleotides are TGTGCCAGCAGCTTACTGAGACAGAGCACAGATACGCAGTATTTT. It is translated as CASSLLRQSTDTQYF.

V is TRBV6-4 and J is TRBJ2-2, with TRBD2 matching 11 bases. Trimming cost V 4 bases and J 0 bases; bases outside gene matches: 1. Germline CDR1 MRHNA, CDR2 SNTAGT. This CDR3 is 16 amino acids long. CDR3 nucleotides: TGTGCCAGCAGTGTGACTAGCGGGGCGAACACCGGGGAGCTGTTTTTT. Residues: CASSVTSGANTGELFF.

The chain carries TRBV30 and TRBJ1-5; TRBD1 aligns across 7 bases. Germline V gene data show CDR1 as GTSNPN and CDR2 as SVGIG (reference sequence). V was pared by 1 base and J by 3 bases, with 3 bases of the junction left unmatched. CDR3 length: 14 residues. CDR3 nucleotide sequence: TGTGCCTGGAGTGACGGACAGGCCAATCAGCCCCAGCATTTT. Amino acid sequence: CAWSDGQANQPQHF.

This clone was detected only a few times. V and J are TRBV28 and TRBJ2-2, with D perhaps matching TRBD2 (6 bases). The V end was cut by 6 bases, the J end by 1 base, with 9 bases between. The CDR3 contains 14 residues. Germline V gene data show CDR1 as MDHEN and CDR2 as SYDVKM. CDR3 in DNA: TGTGCCAGCAGGAACGGGGGGAACACCGGGGAGCTGTTTTTT. Translated: CASRNGGNTGELFF.

The chain carries TRBV14 and TRBJ1-1; 10 bases align to TRBD1. The trim removed 4 bases at V and 5 bases at J, leaving 10 bases unmatched. This CDR3 has 16 residues. Per germline, CDR1 SGHDN and CDR2 FVKESK. The CDR3 loop reads CASSPWTGGENTEAFF. The DNA of the CDR3 is TGTGCCAGCAGCCCGTGGACAGGGGGAGAGAATACTGAAGCTTTCTTT.

The chain combines TRBV19 with TRBJ2-1, with D possibly being TRBD1 (5 bases). The ends were cut back, 2 bases at V and 3 bases at J, with 11 bases in the middle. The CDR3 is 15 amino acids. CDR1 LNHDA and CDR2 SQIVND come from the germline V gene (reference sequence). The CDR3 region has the DNA TGTGCCAGTAGTATAACTTACGACAGCTACAATGAGCAGTTCTTC. This codes for CASSITYDSYNEQFF.

This chain uses TRBV9 with TRBJ2-5, with 8 bases identical to TRBD2. The CDR3 covers 17 residues. Germline lookup yields CDR1 SGDLS and CDR2 YYNGEE. Trimming at V came to 0 bases and at J to 3 bases, leaving 10 bases not matched to a gene. CDR3 bases: TGTGCCAGCAGCGTAGACGTCGGAGCGGGAGTTGAAGAGACCCAGTACTTC. Amino acids: CASSVDVGAGVEETQYF.

The V and J genes are TRBV10-3 and TRBJ1-1; 9 bases line up with TRBD1. The germline gives CDR1 ENHRY, CDR2 SYGVKD. The CDR3 is made up of 14 amino acids. Losses at the gene ends were 3 bases for V and 4 bases for J; bases not matched to a gene: 3. In nucleotides, the CDR3 is TGTGCCATCAGTGAACCGGACAGGGGCACTGAAGCTTTCTTT. It specifies CAISEPDRGTEAFF.

The chain links TRBV3-1 (or the pseudogene TRBV3-2) to TRBJ2-2; 12 bases are shared with TRBD2. The germline V gene has CDR1 LGHDT and CDR2 YNNKEL (reference sequence). The junction had 7 bases not matched to a gene; V was cut back by 1 base and J by 1 base. The CDR3 extends over 19 amino acids. The CDR3 bases are TGTGCCAGCAGCCAAGGAGGACTAGCGGGGATCGTGAACACCGGGGAGCTGTTTTTT. Translated: CASSQGGLAGIVNTGELFF.

The chain recombines TRBV11-3 with TRBJ2-1; D possibly corresponds to TRBD1 (5 bases). The CDR3 length is 15 residues. The V gene lost 4 bases and the J gene lost 4 bases, with 14 bases spanning the gap. CDR1 is SGHNT and CDR2 is YENEEA in the germline V gene. As DNA, the CDR3 is TGTGCCAGCAGCTCCACAGGTGTCCCTTACAATGAGCAGTTCTTC. Translation: CASSSTGVPYNEQFF.

This clone was detected only once. This chain uses TRBV19 with TRBJ2-1; TRBD2 matches at 7 bases. CDR1 and CDR2 (germline): LNHDA, SQIVND (reference sequence). CDR3 size: 16 residues. V lost 5 bases, J lost 1 base, and 8 bases stayed unmatched. This CDR3 is CASSLGTTASYNEQFF. For the CDR3, the DNA is TGTGCCAGTAGTCTAGGGACTACCGCTTCCTACAATGAGCAGTTCTTC.

The DNA of the CDR3 is TGTGCCAGTAGTATAGTGGCGGGCGTTGGCAATCAGCCCCAGCATTTT. Its protein product is CASSIVAGVGNQPQHF. The V and J genes are TRBV19 and TRBJ1-5; D is ambiguous. CDR3 length equals 16 residues. Germline CDR1 is LNHDA and CDR2 is SQIVND (reference sequence). Trimming removed 1 base at V and 2 bases at J, with 12 bases between.

The V call is TRBV7-2, the J call TRBJ1-3, with 8 bases matching TRBD1. The trim removed 0 bases at V and 3 bases at J, leaving 10 bases unmatched. Germline loops: CDR1 SGHTA, CDR2 FQGNSA. The CDR3 covers 18 residues. The CDR3 protein is CASSLAGQGRSYGNTIYF. The CDR3 bases are TGTGCCAGCAGCTTAGCAGGACAGGGACGATCGTATGGAAACACCATATATTTT. Looking up the rest from reference TRBV7-2 and TRBJ1-3 gives the full variable domain: GAGVSQSPSNKVTEKGKDVELRCDPISGHTALYWYRQSLGQGLEFLIYFQGNSAPDKSGLPSDRFSAERTGGSVSTLTIQRTQQEDSAVYLCASSLAGQGRSYGNTIYFGEGSWLTVV.

The chain is built from TRBV19 and TRBJ2-1; 9 bases map to TRBD2. CDR3 length: 16 amino acids. Unmatched junction bases numbered 3, after V lost 3 bases and J lost 0 bases. Germline CDR1 and CDR2: LNHDA and SQIVND (reference sequence). The CDR3, as DNA: TGTGCCAGTAGTATTGGAGCGGGGGGCTCCTACAATGAGCAGTTCTTC. Amino acid sequence: CASSIGAGGSYNEQFF.

The CDR3 sequence is CACAPGLAASGDEQFF. The CDR3 nucleotides read TGTGCCTGCGCCCCGGGACTAGCGGCCTCCGGTGATGAGCAGTTCTTC. V and J are TRBV30 and TRBJ2-1; 11 nucleotides line up with TRBD2. V trimming: 6 bases; J trimming: 8 bases; junction bases outside the gene matches: 15. Germline lookup yields CDR1 GTSNPN and CDR2 SVGIG (reference sequence). The CDR3 has 16 residues.

The V gene is TRBV29-1, the J gene TRBJ2-5; perhaps TRBD1 as D (7 bases). Germline CDR1 SQVTM, CDR2 ANQGSEA. V lost 7 bases and J lost 2, with 11 bases in between. The CDR3 has 12 residues. This chain's CDR3 is CSAGGQQETQYF. The CDR3 DNA sequence: TGCAGCGCCGGGGGACAGCAAGAGACCCAGTACTTC. The complete variable domain, with remaining parts taken from reference TRBV29-1 and TRBJ2-5, reads SAVISQKPSRDICQRGTSLTIQCQVDSQVTMMFWYRQQPGQSLTLIATANQGSEATYESGFVIDKFPISRPNLTFSTLTVSNMSPEDSSIYLCSAGGQQETQYFGPGTRLLVL.

The V and J genes are TRBV6-1 and TRBJ1-2; TRBD1 matches 8 bases. The CDR3 length is 14 residues. The ends lost 3 bases at V and 7 bases at J; junction bases unmatched: 7. In germline, CDR1 is MNHNS, CDR2 SASEGT. CDR3 residues: CASSEFIQGAGYTF. The CDR3, as DNA: TGTGCCAGCAGTGAGTTTATCCAGGGGGCTGGCTACACCTTC.

The CDR3 loop is CASTGTSSYNEQFF. The CDR3 DNA reads TGTGCCAGCACAGGGACTAGCAGCTACAATGAGCAGTTCTTC. The V and J genes are TRBV2 and TRBJ2-1, with TRBD2 matching 9 bases. Germline values: CDR1 SNHLY, CDR2 FYNNEI. The CDR3 spans 14 residues. The ends lost 7 bases at V and 3 bases at J; junction bases unmatched: 4. Using reference TRBV2 and TRBJ2-1 for the parts outside the CDR3, the full variable domain is EPEVTQTPSHQVTQMGQEVILRCVPISNHLYFYWYRQILGQKVEFLVSFYNNEISEKSEIFDDQFSVERPDGSNFTLKIRSTKLEDSAMYFCASTGTSSYNEQFFGPGTRLTVL.

The table lists this clone with a few counts. The rearrangement links TRBV11-3 to TRBJ2-5, with D possibly matching TRBD1 (5 bases). The CDR3 sequence is 14 residues long. Germline CDR1 SGHNT, CDR2 YENEEA. Between the trimmed V and J ends, which lost 3 bases and 5 bases, there was a span of 13 bases. This chain's CDR3 is CASSLDIVAETQYF. The CDR3 coding sequence is TGTGCCAGCAGCTTGGACATAGTCGCGGAGACCCAGTACTTC.

The genes are TRBV28 and TRBJ1-2; D is ambiguous. V gave up 3 bases and J gave up 8 bases, with 13 bases separating them. Germline V gene data show CDR1 as MDHEN and CDR2 as SYDVKM. The CDR3 has 13 residues. In DNA form, the CDR3 reads TGTGCCAGCAGTTTGTCAGGATCGGGAGGCTACACCTTC. As protein: CASSLSGSGGYTF.